In its sample, the clone carrying this T cell receptor (beta chain) was seen many times. Caucasian, healthy and from Russia, the donors were aged between roughly 6 and 100. Every participating donor contributed 8.5 to 10 milliliters of peripheral blood through a draw. Trimming left V 1 base short and J 0 bases short, with 13 bases between. This CDR3 has 16 amino acids. From germline, CDR1 is LNHNV and CDR2 YYDKDF (reference sequence). This record belongs to a study of blood T cells in healthy people across ages. Whole-study context: About one barcoded beta molecule per two T cells was captured by template switching.

Through a sample-barcoded 5' primer and a J-beta primer mix, a second PCR was run for roughly 7 to 12 cycles. Template switching added a 12-random-nucleotide identifier to every cDNA molecule. MiXCR, run by TCRdb on the 5' RACE reads, gives a single entry per CDR3 protein. The sample records approximately 810,000 distinct CDR3 sequences, more than 25% being singletons. V gene TRBV15 combines with J gene TRBJ2-7; D possibly corresponds to TRBD2 (6 bases). The sample consisted of blood. The source is a woman older than 75 in good health. The CDR3 protein is CATSRGGDKSSYEQYF. The CDR3 region has the DNA TGTGCCACCAGCAGAGGGGGGGATAAGAGCTCCTACGAGCAGTACTTC.